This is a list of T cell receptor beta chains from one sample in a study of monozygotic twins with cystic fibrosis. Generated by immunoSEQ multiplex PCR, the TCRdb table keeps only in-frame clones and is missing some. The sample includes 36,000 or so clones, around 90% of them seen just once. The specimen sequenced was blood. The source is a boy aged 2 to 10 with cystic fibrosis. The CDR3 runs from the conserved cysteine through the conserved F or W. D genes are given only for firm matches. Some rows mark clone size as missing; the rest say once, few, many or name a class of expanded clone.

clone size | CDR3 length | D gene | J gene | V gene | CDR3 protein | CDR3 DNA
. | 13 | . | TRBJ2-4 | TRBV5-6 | CASSLQGLNIQYF | TGTGCCAGCAGCTTGCAGGGGTTGAACATTCAGTACTTC
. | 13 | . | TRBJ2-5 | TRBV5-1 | CASSPIPEGTQYF | TGCGCCAGCAGCCCAATACCAGAGGGGACCCAGTACTTC
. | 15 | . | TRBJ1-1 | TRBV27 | CASSPWGKMNTEAFF | TGTGCCAGCAGTCCTTGGGGTAAAATGAACACTGAAGCTTTCTTT
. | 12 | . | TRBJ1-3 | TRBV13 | CASKITGNTIYF | TGTGCCAGCAAGATCACAGGGAACACCATATATTTT
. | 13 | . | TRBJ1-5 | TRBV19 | CASSGKANQPQHF | TGTGCCAGTAGTGGAAAGGCGAATCAGCCCCAGCATTTT
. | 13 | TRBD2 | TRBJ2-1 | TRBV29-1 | CSVGGGAYNEQFF | TGCAGCGTTGGCGGGGGGGCCTACAATGAGCAGTTCTTC
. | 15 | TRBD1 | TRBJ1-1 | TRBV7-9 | CASSLGDRGNTEAFF | TGTGCCAGCAGCTTAGGAGACAGGGGGAACACTGAAGCTTTCTTT
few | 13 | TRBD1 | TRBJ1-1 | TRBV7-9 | CASKPTGATEAFF | TGTGCCAGCAAACCGACAGGGGCCACTGAAGCTTTCTTT
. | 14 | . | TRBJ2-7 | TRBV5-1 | CASSLAVGAYEQYF | TGCGCCAGCAGCTTGGCGGTGGGGGCCTACGAGCAGTACTTC
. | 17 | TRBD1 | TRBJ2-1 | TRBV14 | CASSQEVRDRDYNEQFF | TGTGCCAGCAGCCAAGAAGTGCGGGACAGGGATTACAATGAGCAGTTCTTC
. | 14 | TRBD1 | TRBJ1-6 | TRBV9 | CASSVTGVNSPLHF | TGTGCCAGCAGCGTGACAGGGGTTAATTCACCCCTCCACTTT